The entry below gives a single T cell receptor beta chain sequence along with its context. This sample stems from a study of control samples from healthy donors and cancer patients. Germline CDR1 is MNHNY and CDR2 is SVGAGI (reference sequence). The V and J ends lost 2 bases and 7 bases, in that order; junction bases with no gene match: 3. CDR3 length: 15 amino acids. TCRdb's copy holds only in-frame clones and misses some; the assay was immunoSEQ multiplex PCR. The sample lists about 130,000 clones; about nine tenths were seen once. The TCR sequence derives from a man aged 18 to 30 in good health. The specimen was blood. The chain is built from TRBV6-6 and TRBJ1-6; 9 positions match TRBD1. The CDR3 DNA reads TGTGCCAGCAGTTACCGGGGACAGGGAAATTCACCCCTCCACTTT. It encodes CASSYRGQGNSPLHF.